A single T cell receptor beta chain is shown here with its context. The entry originates in a study of T cells in Graves' hyperthyroidism and ophthalmopathy. Amplification of TCR beta CDR3 regions was performed using RNA transcripts as template. The HTBI primer set was used in a first-round RT-PCR of the TCR CDR3. Each CDR3 protein is one row after TCRdb ran MiXCR on the multiplex PCR reads. The repertoire holds around 760,000 distinct CDR3 sequences, with 30% to 40% as singletons. The sequenced sample was blood. The clonotype originates from a woman aged 40 to 49 with Graves' hyperthyroidism.

CDR3 sequence: CASSLLGWGTEAFF. The DNA of the CDR3 is TGTGCCAGCAGTCTCCTAGGGTGGGGGACTGAAGCTTTCTTT. The chain has TRBV6-2 or TRBV6-3 and TRBJ1-1; TRBD1 is a possible D gene (5 bases). V was trimmed by 5 bases and J by 5 bases, leaving 15 bases between them. Looked up from germline, CDR1 is MNHEY and CDR2 is SVGEGT. The CDR3 has 14 residues.